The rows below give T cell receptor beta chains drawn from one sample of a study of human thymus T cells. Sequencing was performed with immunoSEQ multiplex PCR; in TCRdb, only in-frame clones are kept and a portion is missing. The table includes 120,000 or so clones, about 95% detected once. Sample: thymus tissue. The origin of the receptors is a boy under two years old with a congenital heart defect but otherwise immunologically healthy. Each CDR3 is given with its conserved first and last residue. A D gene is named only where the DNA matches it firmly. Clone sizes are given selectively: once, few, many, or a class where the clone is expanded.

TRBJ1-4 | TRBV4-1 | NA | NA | CASSQEQGKDEKLFF | TGCGCCAGCAGCCAAGAACAGGGAAAAGATGAAAAACTGTTTTTT
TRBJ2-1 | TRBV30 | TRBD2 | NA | CAVGLAGLNEFF | TGTGCCGTGGGACTAGCGGGGTTAAATGAGTTCTTC
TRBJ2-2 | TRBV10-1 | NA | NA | CASSEWGDTGELFF | TGCGCCAGCAGTGAATGGGGGGACACCGGGGAGCTGTTTTTT
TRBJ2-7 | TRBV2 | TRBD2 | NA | CASSGASGGANEQYF | TGTGCCAGCAGTGGGGCTAGCGGGGGGGCCAACGAGCAGTACTTC
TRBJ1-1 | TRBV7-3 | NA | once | CASSLDTGKRNTEAFF | TGTGCCAGCAGCTTAGATACAGGGAAACGAAACACTGAAGCTTTCTTT
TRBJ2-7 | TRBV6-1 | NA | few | CASSQGTLEQYF | TGTGCCAGCAGTCAAGGGACACTCGAGCAGTACTTC
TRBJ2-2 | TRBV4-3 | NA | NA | CASSQEWIGGELFF | TGCGCCAGCAGCCAAGAATGGATAGGCGGGGAGCTGTTTTTT
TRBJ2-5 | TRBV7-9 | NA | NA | CASSLWGAPTRQETQYF | TGTGCCAGCAGCTTATGGGGGGCCCCAACCCGCCAAGAGACCCAGTACTTC
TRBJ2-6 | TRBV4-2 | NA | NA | CASSQAGPSAVGANVLTF | TGTGCCAGCAGCCAAGCAGGCCCCAGTGCTGTTGGGGCCAACGTCCTGACTTTC
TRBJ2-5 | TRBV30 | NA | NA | CAWSVHRAEWTQYF | TGTGCCTGGAGTGTTCACAGGGCGGAATGGACCCAGTACTTC
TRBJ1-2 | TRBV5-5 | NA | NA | CASSVPGYGYTF | TGTGCCAGCAGCGTGCCTGGCTATGGCTACACCTTC
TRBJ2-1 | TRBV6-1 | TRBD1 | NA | CASPGTGENNEQFF | TGTGCCAGCCCCGGGACAGGGGAAAACAATGAGCAGTTCTTC
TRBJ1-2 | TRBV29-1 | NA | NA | CSVSGTDYGYTF | TGCAGCGTCTCCGGGACGGACTATGGCTACACCTTC
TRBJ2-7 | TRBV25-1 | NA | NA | CASRAPSYEQYF | TGTGCCAGCAGAGCCCCATCCTACGAGCAGTACTTC
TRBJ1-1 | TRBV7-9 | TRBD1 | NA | CASSRTRVGRGRDTEAFF | TGTGCCAGCAGCCGCACCCGAGTGGGCAGGGGGCGGGACACTGAAGCTTTCTTT
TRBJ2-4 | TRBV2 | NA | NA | CASGSKNIQYF | TGTGCCAGCGGGAGCAAAAACATTCAGTACTTC
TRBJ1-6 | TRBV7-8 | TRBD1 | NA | CASSLTGGGNSPLHF | TGTGCCAGCAGTCTAACAGGGGGCGGAAATTCACCCCTCCACTTT
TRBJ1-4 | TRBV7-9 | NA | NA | CASSLEETTNEKLFF | TGTGCCAGCAGCTTAGAGGAGACAACTAATGAAAAACTGTTTTTT
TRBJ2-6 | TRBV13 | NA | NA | CASSFREGVSGANVLTF | TGTGCCAGCAGCTTCAGGGAGGGGGTCTCTGGGGCCAACGTCCTGACTTTC
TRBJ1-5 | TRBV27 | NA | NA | CASSPYFLDSGSNQPQHF | TGTGCCAGCAGTCCGTACTTCTTGGACAGTGGGAGCAATCAGCCCCAGCATTTT
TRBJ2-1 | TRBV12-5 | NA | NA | CASGFTPNTRAGNEQFF | TGTGCTAGTGGTTTCACCCCCAACACCAGGGCCGGCAATGAGCAGTTCTTC
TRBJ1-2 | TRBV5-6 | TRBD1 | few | CASSGTGAYCVGYTF | TGTGCCAGCAGCGGGACAGGGGCTTATTGTGTTGGCTACACCTTC
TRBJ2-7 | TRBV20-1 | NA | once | CSARDLDEQYF | TGCAGTGCTAGAGATCTTGACGAGCAGTACTTC
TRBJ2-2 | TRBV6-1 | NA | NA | CASTSRVTGELFF | TGTGCCAGCACAAGCCGGGTGACCGGGGAGCTGTTTTTT
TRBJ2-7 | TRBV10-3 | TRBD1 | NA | CATGTGAYEQYF | TGTGCCACCGGGACAGGGGCCTACGAGCAGTACTTC
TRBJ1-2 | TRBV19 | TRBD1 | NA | CASSLRQGEHGYTF | TGTGCCAGTAGTCTCCGACAGGGGGAACATGGCTACACCTTC